A selection of T cell receptor beta chains follows, all from one sample in a study of T cell clonotyping in hematopoietic cell transplantation. The table came from immunoSEQ multiplex PCR; TCRdb's copy has only in-frame clones and leaves some out. Seen here are more than 800 clones, nearly 95% observed once, and the top ten hold under 7.5%. The sample in question was peripheral blood mononuclear cells, obtained 180 days after allogeneic stem cell transplant. These receptor sequences come from a male patient in his sixties or seventies who had an allogeneic stem cell transplant from an unrelated donor, so T cells may come from the graft donor. Some clones in this sample may be carry-over from other donors' samples. Each CDR3 is given with its conserved first and last residue. Each record gives: J gene, clone size, V gene, D gene, CDR3 protein, CDR3 DNA. The D gene is left open where the match is weak. Clone size is not always given. Where it is, it says once, few, many or a class for expanded clones.

TRBJ1-4	-	TRBV28	-	CAAGRGANNEKLFF	TGTGCAGCCGGGAGGGGGGCTAATAATGAAAAACTGTTTTTT
TRBJ1-3	-	TRBV27	-	CASRSFGGLGNTIYF	TGTGCCAGCAGGTCCTTCGGGGGGTTGGGAAACACCATATATTTT
TRBJ2-1	-	TRBV6-6	-	CASRPMGVDEQFF	TGTGCCAGCAGACCAATGGGGGTAGATGAGCAGTTCTTC
TRBJ2-1	once	TRBV27	-	CASNQRRFSYNEQFF	TGTGCCAGCAACCAAAGGCGGTTTTCCTACAATGAGCAGTTCTTC
TRBJ2-7	-	TRBV7-3	TRBD2	CASSPTGGRNEQYF	TGTGCCAGCAGCCCCACGGGGGGTCGGAACGAGCAGTACTTC
TRBJ1-6	-	TRBV30	-	CAWSVQVSNSPLHF	TGTGCCTGGAGTGTACAAGTATCGAATTCACCCCTCCACTTT
TRBJ1-2	-	TRBV7-6	-	CASSGLYGYTF	TGTGCCAGCAGCGGCCTGTATGGCTACACCTTC
TRBJ2-7	-	TRBV10-3	-	CATAARSEQYF	TGTGCCACTGCGGCGAGGAGCGAGCAGTACTTC
TRBJ2-7	-	TRBV11-2	-	CASSLLTGSYEQYF	TGTGCCAGCAGCTTATTAACGGGATCCTACGAGCAGTACTTC